This TCR beta chain stems from a study of blood T cell repertoires in COVID-19. Study summary: The origin of the acute and convalescent COVID-19 samples was the United States, Italy and Spain.

Per the germline V gene, CDR1 is SGDLS and CDR2 is YYNGEE. Trimming removed 2 bases from V and 0 bases from J, with 15 bases in between. The CDR3 runs to 18 residues. Seattle cases were enrolled at active infection and followed longitudinally. Original data processing: By means of reference gene primer amplification, nucleated cell counts were estimated. The data were produced by immunoSEQ multiplex PCR, yet TCRdb's version contains in-frame clones alone and is incomplete. V and J calls and clone size are given by that table; D and trimming were obtained from the DNA. Here the sample spans approximately 120,000 clones, roughly 92% being singletons.

The clonotype originates from a man aged 45-60 years with COVID-19, enrolled during active disease. Sample: peripheral blood. This sequence joins TRBV9 and TRBJ2-6; tentative D call: TRBD2 (6 bases). CDR3 sequence: CASSVGLLSHSGANVLTF. In DNA form, the CDR3 reads TGTGCCAGCAGCGTGGGACTTCTTTCACACTCTGGGGCCAACGTCCTGACTTTC.